The clone carrying this T cell receptor (beta chain) turned up a few times. This specimen comes from a study of blood T cell repertoires in COVID-19. V shed 11 bases and J shed 4 bases, with 17 bases lying between them. Germline lookup yields CDR1 ENHRY and CDR2 SYGVKD. This CDR3 region has 13 residues. TCRdb keeps only in-frame clones here, not all; method: immunoSEQ multiplex PCR. The data show about 55,000 clones, approximately 78% seen once. V and J are TRBV10-3 and TRBJ1-2; a weak D match, TRBD1 (5 bases). Sequenced: peripheral blood. This clonotype originated in a human donor in a cohort sampled during active or convalescent COVID-19. This CDR3 reads CAGWGEIGYGYTF. As DNA, the CDR3 is TGTGCCGGCTGGGGGGAAATAGGCTATGGCTACACCTTC.